This is a list of T cell receptor beta chains from one sample in a study of CD8 T cells in Susac syndrome. TCRdb used MiXCR to reprocess the immunoSEQ multiplex PCR reads, holding one entry per CDR3 protein. The sample carries roughly 200,000 distinct CDR3 sequences, about 95% recorded once. Sequenced input: CD4+ T cells from PBMCs. These receptors were taken from a human donor in good health. CDR3s include the opening cysteine and the closing phenylalanine or tryptophan. Each record gives: D gene, clone size, J gene, V gene, CDR3 protein, CDR3 DNA. A D gene is named only where the DNA matches it firmly. Where a row states a size, it is once, few, many or the class of an expanded clone; other rows omit it.

d_gene: TRBD1
abundance: .
j_gene: TRBJ2-6
v_gene: TRBV6-2/TRBV6-3
CDR3aa: CASTDSARGLAGANVLTF
CDR3nt: TGTGCCAGCACCGATTCAGCCAGGGGGTTGGCCGGGGCCAACGTCCTGACTTTC

d_gene: TRBD2
abundance: .
j_gene: TRBJ2-6
v_gene: TRBV30
CDR3aa: CAWSGEGFVLTF
CDR3nt: TGTGCCTGGAGTGGGGAGGGATTCGTCCTGACTTTC

d_gene: .
abundance: .
j_gene: TRBJ2-3
v_gene: TRBV4-3
CDR3aa: CASSQDYSSGATDTQYF
CDR3nt: TGCGCCAGCAGCCAAGATTATTCCAGCGGAGCCACAGATACGCAGTATTTT

d_gene: .
abundance: .
j_gene: TRBJ1-1
v_gene: TRBV29-1
CDR3aa: CSVRQVGMNTEAFF
CDR3nt: TGCAGCGTTCGACAGGTGGGGATGAACACTGAAGCTTTCTTT

d_gene: .
abundance: few
j_gene: TRBJ1-2
v_gene: TRBV12-3/TRBV12-4
CDR3aa: CASSLAGDYGYTF
CDR3nt: TGTGCCAGCAGCCTCGCGGGAGACTATGGCTACACCTTC

d_gene: .
abundance: .
j_gene: TRBJ2-1
v_gene: TRBV20-1
CDR3aa: CSARGAVNEQFF
CDR3nt: TGCAGTGCAAGGGGGGCGGTCAATGAGCAGTTCTTC

d_gene: .
abundance: .
j_gene: TRBJ1-5
v_gene: TRBV30
CDR3aa: CAWSPGAINQPQHF
CDR3nt: TGTGCCTGGAGCCCCGGGGCCATAAATCAGCCCCAGCATTTT

d_gene: TRBD2
abundance: .
j_gene: TRBJ2-1
v_gene: TRBV20-1
CDR3aa: CSARTQLAGAAGGNEQFF
CDR3nt: TGCAGTGCTCGAACCCAACTAGCGGGAGCGGCAGGGGGCAATGAGCAGTTCTTC

d_gene: .
abundance: .
j_gene: TRBJ2-4
v_gene: TRBV27
CDR3aa: CASSLGQGGSIQYF
CDR3nt: TGTGCCAGCAGTTTAGGGCAGGGTGGGAGCATTCAGTACTTC

d_gene: .
abundance: .
j_gene: TRBJ2-6
v_gene: TRBV9
CDR3aa: CASSVAGGDSGANVLTF
CDR3nt: TGTGCCAGCAGCGTAGCTGGAGGGGACTCTGGGGCCAACGTCCTGACTTTC

d_gene: TRBD1
abundance: .
j_gene: TRBJ2-6
v_gene: TRBV4-3
CDR3aa: CASSQRRGTGLFSGANVLTF
CDR3nt: TGCGCCAGCAGCCAGAGGCGGGGGACAGGGTTATTCTCTGGGGCCAACGTCCTGACTTTC

d_gene: TRBD2
abundance: .
j_gene: TRBJ2-1
v_gene: TRBV20-1
CDR3aa: CSANPGLADNEQFF
CDR3nt: TGCAGTGCCAACCCGGGGCTAGCGGACAATGAGCAGTTCTTC

d_gene: .
abundance: .
j_gene: TRBJ2-3
v_gene: TRBV3-1
CDR3aa: CASSQEIKSAVSTDTQYF
CDR3nt: TGTGCCAGCAGCCAAGAAATCAAGTCGGCGGTTAGCACAGATACGCAGTATTTT

d_gene: TRBD1
abundance: once
j_gene: TRBJ2-7
v_gene: TRBV7-2
CDR3aa: CASSLAGTGGYEQYF
CDR3nt: TGTGCCAGCAGCTTAGCGGGGACAGGGGGCTACGAGCAGTACTTC

d_gene: .
abundance: .
j_gene: TRBJ1-4
v_gene: TRBV2
CDR3aa: CASSVRGDEKLFF
CDR3nt: TGTGCCAGCAGTGTGAGGGGCGATGAAAAACTGTTTTTT

d_gene: .
abundance: .
j_gene: TRBJ1-2
v_gene: TRBV29-1
CDR3aa: CSVDETGTGGYTF
CDR3nt: TGCAGCGTTGATGAGACGGGGACCGGAGGCTACACCTTC

d_gene: TRBD2
abundance: .
j_gene: TRBJ2-2
v_gene: TRBV7-8
CDR3aa: CASIKLSRGRATGELFF
CDR3nt: TGTGCCAGCATCAAGCTTAGTCGCGGGAGGGCCACCGGGGAGCTGTTTTTT

d_gene: TRBD1
abundance: .
j_gene: TRBJ1-1
v_gene: TRBV12-3/TRBV12-4
CDR3aa: CASRVTGGRTEAFF
CDR3nt: TGTGCCAGCAGAGTTACAGGGGGCAGAACTGAAGCTTTCTTT

d_gene: .
abundance: once
j_gene: TRBJ2-4
v_gene: TRBV3-1
CDR3aa: CASSSRGSNIQYF
CDR3nt: TGTGCCAGCAGCTCCCGTGGCTCGAACATTCAGTACTTC

d_gene: TRBD1
abundance: .
j_gene: TRBJ2-3
v_gene: TRBV3-1
CDR3aa: CASSPWTGSGTQYF
CDR3nt: TGTGCCAGCAGCCCGTGGACAGGGTCAGGTACGCAGTATTTT

d_gene: .
abundance: .
j_gene: TRBJ1-1
v_gene: TRBV16
CDR3aa: CASSQRQVGTEAFF
CDR3nt: TGTGCCAGCAGCCAAAGACAGGTTGGCACTGAAGCTTTCTTT

d_gene: TRBD2
abundance: .
j_gene: TRBJ2-1
v_gene: TRBV11-1
CDR3aa: CASSFGSGRDNEQFF
CDR3nt: TGTGCCAGCAGCTTCGGTAGCGGGAGGGACAATGAGCAGTTCTTC

d_gene: .
abundance: .
j_gene: TRBJ2-7
v_gene: TRBV7-2
CDR3aa: CASSLNQGYYEQYF
CDR3nt: TGTGCCAGCAGCTTAAACCAGGGGTACTACGAGCAGTACTTC

d_gene: .
abundance: .
j_gene: TRBJ1-2
v_gene: TRBV29-1
CDR3aa: CSVGRDYGYTF
CDR3nt: TGCAGCGTTGGCAGGGACTATGGCTACACCTTC

d_gene: .
abundance: .
j_gene: TRBJ2-5
v_gene: TRBV29-1
CDR3aa: CSVSPGQETQYF
CDR3nt: TGCAGCGTTTCCCCAGGCCAGGAGACCCAGTACTTC

d_gene: TRBD1
abundance: .
j_gene: TRBJ1-5
v_gene: TRBV30
CDR3aa: CAWSTGAPNQPQHF
CDR3nt: TGTGCCTGGAGTACAGGGGCCCCCAATCAGCCCCAGCATTTT

d_gene: .
abundance: .
j_gene: TRBJ2-7
v_gene: TRBV20-1
CDR3aa: CSPTGMSYEQYF
CDR3nt: TGCAGTCCAACAGGGATGTCTTACGAGCAGTACTTC

d_gene: .
abundance: once
j_gene: TRBJ1-2
v_gene: TRBV29-1
CDR3aa: CSVVEWTFSYGYTF
CDR3nt: TGCAGCGTTGTCGAGTGGACATTCTCCTATGGCTACACCTTC

d_gene: .
abundance: .
j_gene: TRBJ1-2
v_gene: TRBV30
CDR3aa: CAWENGGRIYGYTF
CDR3nt: TGTGCCTGGGAAAACGGAGGGCGAATCTATGGCTACACCTTC

d_gene: .
abundance: .
j_gene: TRBJ1-2
v_gene: TRBV19
CDR3aa: CASSIWPMGYTF
CDR3nt: TGTGCCAGTAGTATTTGGCCAATGGGCTACACCTTC

d_gene: .
abundance: .
j_gene: TRBJ2-1
v_gene: TRBV20-1
CDR3aa: CSARDRVNEQFF
CDR3nt: TGCAGTGCTAGAGACAGGGTCAATGAGCAGTTCTTC

d_gene: .
abundance: .
j_gene: TRBJ2-5
v_gene: TRBV18
CDR3aa: CASSPLQETQYF
CDR3nt: TGTGCCAGCTCACCACTCCAAGAGACCCAGTACTTC

d_gene: TRBD1
abundance: once
j_gene: TRBJ1-2
v_gene: TRBV30
CDR3aa: CACPRDSTVYGYTF
CDR3nt: TGTGCCTGTCCCCGGGACAGTACAGTCTATGGCTACACCTTC

d_gene: .
abundance: .
j_gene: TRBJ1-2
v_gene: TRBV30
CDR3aa: CAWSEWSDGYTF
CDR3nt: TGTGCCTGGAGTGAGTGGAGCGATGGCTACACCTTC

d_gene: .
abundance: .
j_gene: TRBJ2-3
v_gene: TRBV28
CDR3aa: CASARPVNTDTQYF
CDR3nt: TGTGCCAGCGCGAGGCCGGTGAACACAGATACGCAGTATTTT

d_gene: .
abundance: .
j_gene: TRBJ2-1
v_gene: TRBV28
CDR3aa: CASSPEGRGEQFF
CDR3nt: TGTGCCAGCAGTCCTGAGGGGCGAGGTGAGCAGTTCTTC

d_gene: TRBD2
abundance: .
j_gene: TRBJ2-7
v_gene: TRBV18
CDR3aa: CASSPSGTSGLEQYF
CDR3nt: TGTGCCAGCTCACCTTCCGGGACTAGTGGTCTCGAGCAGTACTTC

d_gene: TRBD2
abundance: .
j_gene: TRBJ2-1
v_gene: TRBV18
CDR3aa: CASSLSGRGNNEQFF
CDR3nt: TGTGCCAGCTCACTTAGCGGGAGGGGCAACAATGAGCAGTTCTTC

d_gene: .
abundance: .
j_gene: TRBJ2-1
v_gene: TRBV9
CDR3aa: CASSPRDRPYNEQFF
CDR3nt: TGTGCCAGCAGTCCCCGGGACCGACCCTACAATGAGCAGTTCTTC

d_gene: .
abundance: .
j_gene: TRBJ2-7
v_gene: TRBV12-3/TRBV12-4
CDR3aa: CASSLSRLVSYEQYF
CDR3nt: TGTGCCAGCAGTTTATCTCGGCTTGTCTCCTACGAGCAGTACTTC

d_gene: .
abundance: .
j_gene: TRBJ2-7
v_gene: TRBV4-1
CDR3aa: CASSQPLPGPPTEQYF
CDR3nt: TGCGCCAGCAGCCAGCCCCTACCCGGTCCCCCTACCGAGCAGTACTTC

d_gene: TRBD1
abundance: .
j_gene: TRBJ1-5
v_gene: TRBV30
CDR3aa: CAWSVQGTQPQHF
CDR3nt: TGTGCCTGGAGTGTACAGGGGACCCAGCCCCAGCATTTT

d_gene: TRBD2
abundance: once
j_gene: TRBJ2-3
v_gene: TRBV7-2
CDR3aa: CASSRSGADTQYF
CDR3nt: TGTGCCAGCAGCCGAAGCGGGGCAGATACGCAGTATTTT

d_gene: .
abundance: few
j_gene: TRBJ2-7
v_gene: TRBV3-1
CDR3aa: CASSRGGGSREQYF
CDR3nt: TGTGCCAGCAGCCGCGGGGGCGGTTCACGCGAGCAGTACTTC

d_gene: .
abundance: .
j_gene: TRBJ2-7
v_gene: TRBV6-5
CDR3aa: CASSYSAGPYEQYF
CDR3nt: TGTGCCAGCAGTTACTCGGCAGGGCCCTACGAGCAGTACTTC

d_gene: .
abundance: .
j_gene: TRBJ2-1
v_gene: TRBV24-1
CDR3aa: CATGPGVAYNEQFF
CDR3nt: TGTGCCACCGGCCCCGGGGTGGCATACAATGAGCAGTTCTTC

d_gene: TRBD1
abundance: .
j_gene: TRBJ1-1
v_gene: TRBV5-1
CDR3aa: CASSLRTGQRNTEAFF
CDR3nt: TGCGCCAGCAGCCTGAGGACAGGGCAAAGGAACACTGAAGCTTTCTTT

d_gene: TRBD1
abundance: .
j_gene: TRBJ2-7
v_gene: TRBV29-1
CDR3aa: CSVNSRDRGSYEQYF
CDR3nt: TGCAGCGTTAATTCCCGGGACAGGGGGAGTTACGAGCAGTACTTC

d_gene: .
abundance: .
j_gene: TRBJ1-1
v_gene: TRBV6-1
CDR3aa: CASITTGNTEAFF
CDR3nt: TGTGCCAGCATCACGACGGGGAACACTGAAGCTTTCTTT

d_gene: .
abundance: .
j_gene: TRBJ2-1
v_gene: TRBV7-3
CDR3aa: CASSPQSVNEQFF
CDR3nt: TGTGCCAGCAGTCCACAAAGCGTCAATGAGCAGTTCTTC

d_gene: .
abundance: .
j_gene: TRBJ2-1
v_gene: TRBV6-5
CDR3aa: CASSYSRSAHSYNEQFF
CDR3nt: TGTGCCAGCAGTTACTCGAGGTCAGCGCACTCCTACAATGAGCAGTTCTTC